Listed below are T cell receptor beta chains from one sample, sequenced in a study of CD8+CD57+ T cells in acquired aplastic anemia. TCRdb used MiXCR to reprocess the reads, holding one entry per CDR3 protein. Of roughly 200,000 distinct CDR3 sequences in the sample, around three fifths were seen once. Sequencing was done on a sample of sorted CD4+, CD8+, or CD8+CD57+ T cells (not recorded which) from PBMCs. The origin of the receptors is a human donor with aplastic anemia. The CDR3 runs from the conserved cysteine through the conserved F or W. D genes are given only for firm matches. The listing skips clone size in some rows; elsewhere it reads once, few, many or a size class.

v_call: TRBV9
clone_size: medium-sized
j_call: TRBJ2-7
d_call: .
cdr3_nt: TGTGCCAGCAGCGTCGACATTCTGAGGGAGCAGTACTTC
cdr3_aa: CASSVDILREQYF

v_call: TRBV7-9
clone_size: .
j_call: TRBJ1-1
d_call: .
cdr3_nt: TGTGCCAGCGCGGACGTGATGAACACTGAAGCTTTCTTT
cdr3_aa: CASADVMNTEAFF

v_call: TRBV7-2
clone_size: once
j_call: TRBJ2-3
d_call: .
cdr3_nt: TGTGCCAGCAGCCGTATGGGAGATACGCAGTATTTT
cdr3_aa: CASSRMGDTQYF

v_call: TRBV24-1
clone_size: many
j_call: TRBJ1-1
d_call: TRBD1
cdr3_nt: TGTGCCACCAGTGACACGGGACAGGGAACTGAAGCTTTCTTT
cdr3_aa: CATSDTGQGTEAFF

v_call: TRBV29-1
clone_size: few
j_call: TRBJ1-4
d_call: .
cdr3_nt: TGCAGCGTTGAAGCAAGCCGTGGGAAACTGTTTTTT
cdr3_aa: CSVEASRGKLFF

v_call: TRBV7-6
clone_size: .
j_call: TRBJ1-2
d_call: TRBD1
cdr3_nt: TGTGCCAGCAGCCTCGGACAGGGAGGATATGGCTACACCTTC
cdr3_aa: CASSLGQGGYGYTF

v_call: TRBV10-1
clone_size: .
j_call: TRBJ2-7
d_call: .
cdr3_nt: TGCGCCAGCAAAGGTTCCCCCTCCTACGAGCAGTACTTC
cdr3_aa: CASKGSPSYEQYF

v_call: TRBV19
clone_size: .
j_call: TRBJ2-5
d_call: .
cdr3_nt: TGTGCCAGTAGTATTGGGGAGCGAGAGACCCAGTACTTC
cdr3_aa: CASSIGERETQYF

v_call: TRBV10-3
clone_size: .
j_call: TRBJ2-7
d_call: TRBD1
cdr3_nt: TGTGCCATCAGTATACAGGGGGCGGTGGGCGAGCAGTACTTC
cdr3_aa: CAISIQGAVGEQYF

v_call: TRBV7-2
clone_size: once
j_call: TRBJ1-3
d_call: .
cdr3_nt: TGTGCCAGCAGCTTTACAGGGACTGGAAACACCATATATTTT
cdr3_aa: CASSFTGTGNTIYF

v_call: TRBV7-6
clone_size: .
j_call: TRBJ2-3
d_call: .
cdr3_nt: TGTGCCAGCAGCGCCGATGGGACGGCTAGCACAGATACGCAGTATTTT
cdr3_aa: CASSADGTASTDTQYF

v_call: TRBV7-2
clone_size: few
j_call: TRBJ1-6
d_call: .
cdr3_nt: TGTGCCAGCAGCTCACGTCCCTTGGGGGGGGGGAATTCACCCCTCCACTTT
cdr3_aa: CASSSRPLGGGNSPLHF

v_call: TRBV2
clone_size: few
j_call: TRBJ1-1
d_call: .
cdr3_nt: TGTGCCAGCGAGGGACTTAGGGGCACTGAAGCTTTCTTT
cdr3_aa: CASEGLRGTEAFF

v_call: TRBV20-1
clone_size: .
j_call: TRBJ1-6
d_call: .
cdr3_nt: TGCAGTGCTAGGACAGTGCCTGGGAACGCTGCCCGTTCACCCCTCCACTTT
cdr3_aa: CSARTVPGNAARSPLHF

v_call: TRBV27
clone_size: .
j_call: TRBJ1-2
d_call: TRBD1
cdr3_nt: TGTGCCAGCAGTCCCCCCGGACAGGGCGGCTATGGCTACACCTTC
cdr3_aa: CASSPPGQGGYGYTF

v_call: TRBV5-5
clone_size: once
j_call: TRBJ1-6
d_call: .
cdr3_nt: TGTGCCAGCAGCTTAGGTATCGGATCACCCCTCCACTTT
cdr3_aa: CASSLGIGSPLHF

v_call: TRBV15
clone_size: .
j_call: TRBJ2-1
d_call: TRBD1
cdr3_nt: TGTGCCACCAGCAAACAGGGGGCGAGAAATGAGCAGTTCTTC
cdr3_aa: CATSKQGARNEQFF

v_call: TRBV20-1
clone_size: once
j_call: TRBJ2-3
d_call: .
cdr3_nt: TGCAGTGCTCCGGACGCCCGCACGTCCGATACGCAGTATTTT
cdr3_aa: CSAPDARTSDTQYF

v_call: TRBV29-1
clone_size: .
j_call: TRBJ1-2
d_call: .
cdr3_nt: TGCAGCGTCGGAAACTATGGCTACACCTTC
cdr3_aa: CSVGNYGYTF

v_call: TRBV20-1
clone_size: .
j_call: TRBJ2-7
d_call: .
cdr3_nt: TGCAGTGCTAGGGCCCCCGAGGGCAGAGCCTACGAGCAGTACTTC
cdr3_aa: CSARAPEGRAYEQYF

v_call: TRBV7-2
clone_size: .
j_call: TRBJ2-5
d_call: .
cdr3_nt: TGTGCCAGCACCCCAGCTAGGCAAGAGACCCAGTACTTC
cdr3_aa: CASTPARQETQYF

v_call: TRBV10-3
clone_size: .
j_call: TRBJ2-7
d_call: TRBD1
cdr3_nt: TGTGCCATCACTTCCGGACAGGAGATCGGCGAGCAGTACTTC
cdr3_aa: CAITSGQEIGEQYF